Below, 21 T cell receptor beta chains from the same sample are listed, as sequenced in a study of T cells in localized non-small cell lung cancer. Repertoires were generated with immunoSEQ multiplex PCR, while TCRdb's copy carries only in-frame clones and drops some. This sample has tens of thousands of clones, with about 76% found just once. Here the sequenced sample was peripheral blood mononuclear cells, taken before any cancer treatment. All receptors come from a man aged 40-75 years with stage III lung adenocarcinoma.

This clone was picked up a small number of times. J is TRBJ2-7 and V is TRBV29-1; D is possibly TRBD2 (5 bases). This CDR3 is 13 amino acids long. V was clipped by 0 bases and J by 2 bases, with 8 bases between them. Germline V CDR1 and CDR2: SQVTM, ANQGSEA. The CDR3 sequence: CSVEEGVPYEQYF. DNA for the CDR3: TGCAGCGTTGAAGAGGGAGTACCCTACGAGCAGTACTTC.

This chain connects TRBV27 to TRBJ1-1; maybe TRBD1 (6 bases). The CDR3 has 16 amino acids. V gave up 5 bases and J gave up 2 bases, with 18 bases separating them. The germline CDR1 and CDR2 sequences are MNHEY and SMNVEV (reference sequence). The CDR3 nucleotides are TGTGCCAGCAGTCCCTCCGGGGACATCCGAAACACTGAAGCTTTCTTT. It is translated as CASSPSGDIRNTEAFF.

The chain has TRBV29-1 and TRBJ2-3; 9 bases align to TRBD2. This CDR3 region has 13 residues. Trimming at V came to 6 bases and at J to 2 bases, leaving 3 bases not matched to a gene. Germline CDR1 is SQVTM and CDR2 is ANQGSEA. The CDR3 sequence: CSVAGLATDTQYF. CDR3 bases: TGCAGCGTGGCGGGACTAGCCACAGATACGCAGTATTTT.

The chain uses TRBV30 and TRBJ2-2; 9 nucleotides line up with TRBD1. This CDR3 spans 15 amino acids. Per germline, CDR1 GTSNPN and CDR2 SVGIG (reference sequence). Trimming removed 2 bases from V and 7 bases from J; junction bases left unmatched: 8. Here the CDR3 DNA reads TGTGCCTGGAGTACGGGACAGGGTCGAGTCGGGGAGCTGTTTTTT. Its protein is CAWSTGQGRVGELFF.

The J gene is TRBJ2-7, the V gene TRBV6-6; a possible D gene is TRBD1 (5 bases). This CDR3 is 13 amino acids long. V gave up 2 bases and J gave up 1 base, with 6 bases separating them. CDR1 MNHNY and CDR2 SVGAGI come from the germline V gene (reference sequence). CDR3 protein: CASSYRGSYEQYF. The CDR3 DNA is TGTGCCAGCAGTTACAGGGGTTCCTACGAGCAGTACTTC.

A single count supports this clone. The chain's CDR3 is CSVAGRPNQPQHF. For the CDR3, the DNA is TGCAGCGTTGCCGGCAGACCCAATCAGCCCCAGCATTTT. V gene TRBV29-1 combines with J gene TRBJ1-5; the D is unclear. Between the trimmed V and J ends, which lost 4 bases and 3 bases, there was a span of 10 bases. CDR1 is SQVTM, CDR2 ANQGSEA, per germline. The CDR3 length is 13 residues.

The J gene is TRBJ2-7, the V gene TRBV5-1, with TRBD1 identical over 12 bases. The J segment lost 4 bases and the V segment lost 4 bases, leaving 3 bases of the junction unmatched. Germline CDR1 reads SGHRS; CDR2 reads YFSETQ. The CDR3 totals 14 residues. The CDR3 loop reads CASSRDRGLYEQYF. For the CDR3, the DNA is TGCGCCAGCAGCCGGGACAGGGGGCTTTACGAGCAGTACTTC.

The chain recombines TRBV29-1 with TRBJ2-7, with TRBD1 as a possible D gene (6 bases). Germline V lookup: CDR1 SQVTM, CDR2 ANQGSEA. V was pared by 0 bases and J by 5 bases, with 14 bases between. There are 14 residues in the CDR3. CDR3 sequence (DNA): TGCAGCGTTGAAGATTCGGGGCAGGGGAACGAGCAGTACTTC. This codes for CSVEDSGQGNEQYF.

This chain links TRBV6-1 with TRBJ1-1, with D perhaps matching TRBD1 (5 bases). Germline-derived CDR1 and CDR2 are MNHNS and SASEGT. This CDR3 region has 12 residues. With 8 bases removed from V and 1 base from J, the gap between germline ends came to 8 bases. This chain's CDR3 is CASGTANTEAFF. In nucleotides, the CDR3 is TGTGCCAGCGGGACGGCGAACACTGAAGCTTTCTTT.

This sequence joins TRBV6-4 and TRBJ2-1; 12 bases are shared with TRBD2. V lost 4 bases to trimming and J lost 6 bases; unmatched junction nucleotides: 7. The germline V gene has CDR1 MRHNA and CDR2 SNTAGT. The CDR3 runs 16 residues. CDR3 amino acids: CASSALAGGSFNEQFF. The CDR3 DNA sequence: TGTGCCAGCAGTGCACTAGCGGGGGGCTCTTTCAATGAGCAGTTCTTC.

The rearrangement joins TRBV30 to TRBJ1-5; TRBD1 is a possible D gene (5 bases). Germline assignment: CDR1 GTSNPN and CDR2 SVGIG (reference sequence). The CDR3 contains 15 residues. Trimming shortened V by 0 bases and J by 5 bases, and 14 bases separated the two germline ends. Here the CDR3 reads CAWSVADSSYQPQHF. The CDR3 DNA reads as TGTGCCTGGAGTGTAGCCGACAGCAGCTATCAGCCCCAGCATTTT.

A single count supports this clone. The rearrangement uses TRBV6-5 and TRBJ2-1, with D possibly matching TRBD2 (7 bases). Per germline, CDR1 MNHEY and CDR2 SVGAGI. This CDR3 is 11 amino acids long. Deletions cut 6 bases from V and 12 bases from J, with 12 bases between. CDR3 DNA: TGTGCCAGCAGATTGGGGGGGGCGCAGTTCTTC. Translated, it gives CASRLGGAQFF.

This chain uses TRBV27 with TRBJ1-6; the D is unclear. Germline values: CDR1 MNHEY, CDR2 SMNVEV (reference sequence). With 5 bases removed from V and 0 bases from J, the gap between germline ends came to 11 bases. The CDR3 extends over 16 amino acids. CDR3 sequence: CASSPYMSSYNSPLHF. The CDR3 nucleotides are TGTGCCAGCAGTCCCTACATGAGCTCCTATAATTCACCCCTCCACTTT.

V gene TRBV5-6 combines with J gene TRBJ2-5; D ambiguous. The germline V and J ends were trimmed by 4 bases and 5 bases, with 12 bases remaining between them. The germline gives CDR1 SGHDT, CDR2 YYEEEE. The CDR3 extends over 13 amino acids. CDR3 DNA: TGTGCCAGCAGCCCAAGAACAGCCGAGACCCAGTACTTC. It is translated as CASSPRTAETQYF.

The chain links TRBV7-6 to TRBJ2-1; D might be TRBD2 (6 bases). The V end lost 0 bases, the J end lost 0 bases, and 12 bases lay between the germline ends. The CDR3 is 17 residues long. Germline values: CDR1 SGHVS, CDR2 FNYEAQ. This CDR3 reads CASSLARAGSSYNEQFF. The CDR3 DNA reads TGTGCCAGCAGCTTAGCGCGGGCGGGGAGCTCCTACAATGAGCAGTTCTTC.

This clone was found once. This sequence joins TRBV6-7 and TRBJ2-7, with D maybe TRBD1 (6 bases). TRBV6-7 is an ORF, with its function uncertain. The CDR3 contains 15 residues. The V and J ends lost 3 bases and 1 base respectively, with 13 bases between them. The CDR3: CASSYGVGGSYEQYF. In DNA, the CDR3 is TGTGCCAGCAGTTATGGGGTAGGGGGATCCTACGAGCAGTACTTC.

The chain links TRBV5-6 to TRBJ2-4; 7 nucleotides match TRBD1. Unmatched junction bases numbered 15, after V lost 2 bases and J lost 7 bases. The CDR3 totals 17 residues. The germline V gene has CDR1 SGHDT and CDR2 YYEEEE. The CDR3 DNA follows: TGTGCCAGCAGCTTAACAGGGGTGGTATCGGAAAGGAACATTCAGTACTTC. It specifies CASSLTGVVSERNIQYF. The variable domain in full, completed from reference TRBV5-6 and TRBJ2-4, reads DAGVTQSPTHLIKTRGQQVTLRCSPKSGHDTVSWYQQALGQGPQFIFQYYEEEERQRGNFPDRFSGHQFPNYSSELNVNALLLGDSALYLCASSLTGVVSERNIQYFGAGTRLSVL.

The rearrangement uses TRBV7-6 and TRBJ1-6; unclear D gene. V gave up 3 bases and J gave up 7 bases, with 7 bases separating them. Germline V gene lookup returns CDR1 SGHVS and CDR2 FNYEAQ. This CDR3 has 13 amino acids. The CDR3, as DNA: TGTGCCAGCAGCTTGGTTACGAATTCACCCCTCCACTTT. Translation gives CASSLVTNSPLHF.

V is TRBV7-8 and J is TRBJ2-5; D is unresolved. Per germline, CDR1 SGHVS and CDR2 FQNEAQ. V shed 5 bases and J shed 4 bases, with 5 bases lying between them. The CDR3 spans 11 residues. In DNA form, the CDR3 reads TGTGCCAGCAGCCCCCTAGAGACCCAGTACTTC. This sequence encodes CASSPLETQYF.

V is TRBV11-2 and J is TRBJ1-5; D not certain. CDR1 is SGHAT and CDR2 is FQNNGV in the germline V gene. Trimming took off 0 bases at V and 11 bases at J, with 11 bases between the two ends. The CDR3 extends over 13 amino acids. This CDR3 reads CASSLDMTTAQHF. In DNA form, the CDR3 reads TGTGCCAGCAGCTTAGATATGACAACTGCCCAGCATTTT.

This chain uses TRBV5-6 with TRBJ2-7, with 7 nucleotides matching TRBD2. CDR1 is SGHDT and CDR2 is YYEEEE in the germline V gene. V was clipped by 4 bases and J by 0 bases; unmatched bases: 7. The CDR3 runs 15 residues. The CDR3 is CASSGEGRSSYEQYF. CDR3 nucleotides: TGTGCCAGCAGCGGGGAGGGGCGGAGCTCCTACGAGCAGTACTTC.